Given below is one T cell receptor beta chain in context. Profiled with immunoSEQ multiplex PCR; TCRdb holds only in-frame clones, not every one. The repertoire includes hundreds of thousands of clones, approximately 85% of them detected once, and roughly 4.6% sits in the top ten. These data are taken from a study of blood T cell repertoires in COVID-19. Study summary: The origin of the acute and convalescent COVID-19 samples was the United States, Italy and Spain. Sample material is recorded as cDNA or gDNA derived from T cells, B-cell-depleted T cells, or PBMCs.

V lost 2 bases, J lost 4 bases, and 9 bases stayed unmatched. Germline CDR1 and CDR2: MNHEY and SVGAGI. The CDR3 extends over 16 amino acids. The clonotype originates from a man in his forties or fifties with COVID-19, enrolled during active disease. Sequences were obtained from peripheral blood. The J gene is TRBJ1-2, the V gene TRBV6-5, with 8 nucleotides matching TRBD1. The CDR3 coding sequence is TGTGCCAGCAGTTACGCCCGAACAGGGGGGAGCTATGGCTACACCTTC. Its protein product is CASSYARTGGSYGYTF.